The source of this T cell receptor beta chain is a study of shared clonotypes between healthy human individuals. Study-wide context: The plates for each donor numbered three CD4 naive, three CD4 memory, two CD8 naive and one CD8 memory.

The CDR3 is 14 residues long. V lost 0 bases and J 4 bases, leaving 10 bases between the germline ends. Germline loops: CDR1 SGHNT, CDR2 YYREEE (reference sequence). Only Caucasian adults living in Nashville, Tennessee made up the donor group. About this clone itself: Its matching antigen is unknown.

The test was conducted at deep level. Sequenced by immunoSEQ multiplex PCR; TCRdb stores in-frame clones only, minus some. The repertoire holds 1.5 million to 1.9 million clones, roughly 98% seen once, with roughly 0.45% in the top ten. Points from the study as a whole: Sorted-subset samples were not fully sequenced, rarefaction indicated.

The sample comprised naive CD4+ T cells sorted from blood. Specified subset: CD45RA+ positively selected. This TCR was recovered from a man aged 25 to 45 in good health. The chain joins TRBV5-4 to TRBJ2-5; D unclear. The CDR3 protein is CASSLGTGPETQYF. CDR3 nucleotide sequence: TGTGCCAGCAGCTTGGGGACGGGTCCAGAGACCCAGTACTTC.